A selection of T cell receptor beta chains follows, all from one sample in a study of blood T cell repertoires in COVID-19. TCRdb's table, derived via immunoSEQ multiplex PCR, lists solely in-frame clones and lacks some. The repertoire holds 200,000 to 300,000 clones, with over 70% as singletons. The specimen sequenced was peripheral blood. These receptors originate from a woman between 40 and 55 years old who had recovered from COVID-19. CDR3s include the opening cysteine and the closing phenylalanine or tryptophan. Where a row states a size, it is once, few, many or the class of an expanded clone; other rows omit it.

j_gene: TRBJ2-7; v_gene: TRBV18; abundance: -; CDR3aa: CASSPGQVPHEQYF
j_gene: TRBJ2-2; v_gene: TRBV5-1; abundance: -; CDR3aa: CASSSGQNTGELFF
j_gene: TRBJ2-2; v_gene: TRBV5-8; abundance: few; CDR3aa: CASSFLDRGTGELFF
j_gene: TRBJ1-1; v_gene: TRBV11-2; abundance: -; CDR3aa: CASSLAPAAGEAFF
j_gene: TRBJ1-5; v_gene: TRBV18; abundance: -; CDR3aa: CASSPGLNQPQHF
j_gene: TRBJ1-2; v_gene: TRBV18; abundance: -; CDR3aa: CASSLQDWDFGYTF
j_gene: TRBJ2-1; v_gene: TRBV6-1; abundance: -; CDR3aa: CASSEAPGYGEQFF
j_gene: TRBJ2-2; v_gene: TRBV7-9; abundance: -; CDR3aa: CASSFGQGSNTGELFF
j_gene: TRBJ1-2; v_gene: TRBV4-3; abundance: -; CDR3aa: CASSQDNEDFYGYTF
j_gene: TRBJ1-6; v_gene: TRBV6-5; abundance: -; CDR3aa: CASTGPSYNSPLHF
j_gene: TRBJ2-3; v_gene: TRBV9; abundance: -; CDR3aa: CASSTQLAGATDTQYF
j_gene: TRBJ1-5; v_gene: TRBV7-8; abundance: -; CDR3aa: CASSRDPRQPQHF
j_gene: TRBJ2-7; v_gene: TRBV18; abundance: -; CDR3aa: CASSAGQRSYEQYF
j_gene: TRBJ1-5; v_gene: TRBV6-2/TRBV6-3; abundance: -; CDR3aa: CASSYNTWSDNQPQHF
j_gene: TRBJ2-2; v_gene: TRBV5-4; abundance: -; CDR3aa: CASSQRTSGVNTGELFF
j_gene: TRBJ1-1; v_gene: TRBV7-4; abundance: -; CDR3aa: CASSGPDRENTEAFF
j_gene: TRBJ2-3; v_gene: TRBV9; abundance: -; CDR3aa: CASSEGLSLADTQYF
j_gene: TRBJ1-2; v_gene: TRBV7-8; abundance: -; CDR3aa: CASSLRGYGYTF